A selection of T cell receptor beta chains follows, all from one sample in a study of T cell responses to AZD1222 COVID-19 vaccine. Profiled with immunoSEQ multiplex PCR; TCRdb holds only in-frame clones, not every one. Of some 150,000 clones listed, around 90% are singletons. The sequences come from peripheral blood, collected 28 days after the second AZD1222 dose. The receptors were gathered from an adult who received the AZD1222 COVID-19 vaccine. CDR3s include the opening cysteine and the closing phenylalanine or tryptophan. The D gene is left open where the match is weak.

J gene,D gene,V gene,CDR3 protein
TRBJ2-1,.,TRBV5-1,CASRDGQEQFF
TRBJ2-3,.,TRBV4-2,CASSQDYGQHGRGTDTQYF
TRBJ2-7,.,TRBV28,CASSFLGRSSSYEQYF
TRBJ2-2,.,TRBV7-3,CASSLIPDKANTGELFF
TRBJ1-5,.,TRBV4-1,CASSQESTFSNQPQHF
TRBJ1-2,.,TRBV14,CASSQGPVGVYGYTF
TRBJ1-2,.,TRBV2,CASSGSGQGRDGYTF
TRBJ2-5,TRBD2,TRBV15,CATGRATQETQYF
TRBJ2-7,.,TRBV20-1,CSASTQGHVQEYF
TRBJ1-3,.,TRBV7-2,CASSLSVGGVGNTIYF
TRBJ2-7,.,TRBV14,CASSSGRVLRSYEQYF
TRBJ1-3,.,TRBV3-1/TRBV3-2,CASSQEKGSGNTIYF
TRBJ2-3,TRBD2,TRBV5-1,CASSPGLAGVIDTQYF
TRBJ1-1,.,TRBV5-1,CASSWAEYGDTEAFF
TRBJ2-5,.,TRBV30,CACRLEWRVGQPQYF
TRBJ2-1,.,TRBV27,CASSFLPSPNVNNEQFF
TRBJ2-3,.,TRBV24-1,CATSEFGQVTDTQYF
TRBJ1-2,.,TRBV6-5,CASSPGTSNYGYTF
TRBJ1-1,.,TRBV4-1,CASSQAPRGRVEAGNTEAFF
TRBJ2-1,.,TRBV19,CASRFRDANEQFF
TRBJ1-1,.,TRBV7-2,CASSLRWNSVTEAFF
TRBJ2-5,.,TRBV5-1,CASSLRTVQETQYF
TRBJ2-7,TRBD2,TRBV5-1,CASSPTGLAIHEQYF
TRBJ1-2,.,TRBV28,CASSLQGRGYTF
TRBJ1-5,.,TRBV18,CASSPQGGYGNQPQHF
TRBJ2-1,.,TRBV7-9,CASSTLTVNEQFF
TRBJ1-5,.,TRBV30,CAWSAGPSNQPQHF
TRBJ1-2,.,TRBV28,CASSLLSGNYGYTF
TRBJ1-3,.,TRBV5-5,CASSLVGQRGNTIYF
TRBJ2-5,TRBD2,TRBV7-6,CASSLVGGVRQETQYF
TRBJ1-2,.,TRBV30,CAWTGSYGYTF
TRBJ2-2,TRBD1,TRBV11-3,CASSLADRAGELFF
TRBJ2-7,TRBD2,TRBV6-5,CASSKGLAVRGEQYF
TRBJ2-1,TRBD2,TRBV28,CASSLPTLAGGPEPDEQFF
TRBJ2-1,.,TRBV5-1,CASSFFKGNEQFF
TRBJ1-5,TRBD1,TRBV7-2,CASSPATGTGLNQPQHF
TRBJ1-4,.,TRBV28,CASSFPRVGEKLFF